The clone carrying this TCR beta chain has a handful of counts. Its cognate antigen is unknown. The data are from a study of T cell repertoires in cytomegalovirus infection. J gave up 6 bases and V 5 bases, and 9 bases lay outside the gene matches. The CDR3 has 14 amino acids. Study observations and caveats: Dominating the ex vivo response were HLA-C-restricted CMV-specific TCR beta clonotypes.

Via MiXCR, TCRdb re-called the reads, giving one row per CDR3 protein. This table has under 850,000 distinct CDR3 sequences, less than 40% appearing once. The sequence came from a human donor in good health (CMV status not recorded). Some clones in this sample may be carry-over from other donors' samples. The chain combines TRBV12-3 or TRBV12-4 with TRBJ1-1; 7 bases line up with TRBD1. Sequences were obtained from PBMCs. The CDR3 DNA sequence: TGTGCCAGCAGTGACGCCGGACAGGCGTCTGAAGCTTTCTTT. As protein: CASSDAGQASEAFF.